This entry describes one T cell receptor beta chain. The specificity of this receptor is unknown. Per-base qualities were not stored, and no clone one base away is much larger. The TCR beta CDR3 regions were amplified from RNA transcripts. The first round of RT-PCR for the TCR CDR3 was performed with the HTBI primer set and the Qiagen OneStep RT-PCR kit. Libraries were constructed in a second round of multiplex PCR, after which size selection and purification were carried out. The libraries were sequenced on an Illumina HiSeq2000 using paired-end 100 bp reads. On the study's bioinformatics: SOAPnuke was used to process the raw data, throwing out any read that contained adapters or uncalled bases, had a mean Phred below 15, or lacked an exact constant-primer or identifier match. High-quality paired reads were merged using COPE v1.2.5, and each unique nucleotide sequence was defined as a clonotype. MiTCR v1.1 was used to align the clonotypes against IMGT TRBV, TRBD and TRBJ reference segments. Analysis was restricted to V-J combinations with a frequency above 0.0001, which covered roughly 99% of repertoires. A TCS score was defined as the ratio of F50 (clonal expansion) to E x V (chaos), with BLOSUM62-based TCRdist applied between CDR3 peptides within each V-J. Welch's t-statistics and random forest reduced some 510 V-J features to roughly 13, which were used in a naive Bayes classifier (R e1071). The public reads were reanalyzed by TCRdb: fastp trimming at Q25, MiXCR alignment, in-frame beta chains only. Merged by CDR3 protein, the rows form single entries marked with the most common genes and DNA. TCRdb's processing, not the authors' own work, is the source of the V and J calls. The sample yields a few hundred thousand distinct CDR3 sequences; approximately 15% were counted once. Of the sample, roughly 17% falls within the top ten clones.

V is pared back by 5 bases and J by 3 bases, with 4 bases lying between the germline termini. According to the germline V gene, CDR1 reads KGHDR and CDR2 reads SFDVKD. Counted from cysteine to phenylalanine, this CDR3 has 11 amino acids. Just CDR3 DNA is preserved here, 33 bases in frame from base 1. A patient counted as having stable Graves' hyperthyroidism if no progression to ophthalmopathy occurred over 18 months of follow-up. Hyperthyroidism patients were newly diagnosed, had a disease duration of under 2 months, and were aged 18 to 65 years. The study excluded patients with uncontrolled infections, other autoimmune diseases, pregnancy or lactation. Clinical symptoms, serum thyroxine and TRAb, thyroid ultrasound, and orbital computed tomography formed the basis for the diagnoses. Ficoll-Paque density gradient centrifugation was used to isolate PBMCs from about 10 ml of fresh peripheral blood. Total RNA was extracted using Trizol reagent, and RNA quality was assessed on an Agilent 2100 Bioanalyzer.

This record belongs to a study of T cells in Graves' hyperthyroidism and ophthalmopathy (dated by TCRdb to between 2018 and 2021). For the study in its entirety: Peripheral blood was collected at initial diagnosis, before any treatment. Thyroid tissue and blood T-cell repertoires from six or seven Graves' hyperthyroidism patients were also compared in the study. A discovery cohort of about a hundred patients, 43 with Graves' ophthalmopathy and about 60 with stable Graves' hyperthyroidism, was used to find distinguishing TCR V-J signatures. An independent validation cohort of under 20 hyperthyroidism patients and approximately 16 patients who later progressed to ophthalmopathy tested prospective prediction of ophthalmopathy. Once sampling was done, hyperthyroidism patients were given methimazole at a starting dose of 30 mg daily, whereas ophthalmopathy patients were given high-dose intravenous methylprednisolone. The 95 to 100 discovery patients were randomly divided into training and test sets at a 7:3 ratio. The paper describes TCR Vbeta CDR3 sequencing of 135 peripheral blood samples, made up of some 42 ophthalmopathy patients, approximately 76 hyperthyroidism patients and 17 progressor patients.

Beyond this particular receptor, the publication reports: In validation, the model predicted progression to ophthalmopathy with 55% to 71% sensitivity and roughly 75% specificity, a median of approximately 6.5 months before onset. No statistical method was used to set the sample size in advance, and investigators knew the group allocation. A 13 V-J signature model separated ophthalmopathy from stable hyperthyroidism, with roughly 88% sensitivity and about 81% specificity in cross-validation and 80%/75% in testing. Most expanded thyroid clonotypes (frequency above 0.001) were also found in blood, which suggests that blood repertoires may mirror thyroid immune responses.

The rearrangement combines TRBV24-1 with TRBJ2-7; no confident D gene assignment can be made. Sequencing was done on a sample of blood. The sequence came from a woman in her late teens or twenties with Graves' hyperthyroidism. The nucleotide sequence is TGTGCCACCAGTGTCCGCTACGAGCAGTACTTC. Its protein product is CATSVRYEQYF.